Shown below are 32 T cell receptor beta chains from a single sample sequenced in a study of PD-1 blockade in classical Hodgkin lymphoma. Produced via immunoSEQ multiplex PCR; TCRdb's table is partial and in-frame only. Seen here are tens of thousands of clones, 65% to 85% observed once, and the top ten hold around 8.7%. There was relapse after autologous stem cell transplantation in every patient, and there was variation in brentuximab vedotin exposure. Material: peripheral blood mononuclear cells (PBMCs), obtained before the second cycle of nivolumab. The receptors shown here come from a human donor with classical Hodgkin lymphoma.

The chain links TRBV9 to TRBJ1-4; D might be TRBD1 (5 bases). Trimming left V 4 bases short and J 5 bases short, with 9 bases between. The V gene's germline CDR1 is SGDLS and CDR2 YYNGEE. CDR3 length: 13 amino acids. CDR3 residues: CASSSQENEKLFF. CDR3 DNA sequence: TGTGCCAGCAGCTCACAGGAGAATGAAAAACTGTTTTTT.

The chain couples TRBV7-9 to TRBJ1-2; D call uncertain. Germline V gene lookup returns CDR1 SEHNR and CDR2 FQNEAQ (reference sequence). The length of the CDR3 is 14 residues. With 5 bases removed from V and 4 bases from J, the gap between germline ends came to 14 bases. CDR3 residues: CASSVRPAGYGYTF. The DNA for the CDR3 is TGTGCCAGCAGCGTTAGACCGGCCGGCTATGGCTACACCTTC.

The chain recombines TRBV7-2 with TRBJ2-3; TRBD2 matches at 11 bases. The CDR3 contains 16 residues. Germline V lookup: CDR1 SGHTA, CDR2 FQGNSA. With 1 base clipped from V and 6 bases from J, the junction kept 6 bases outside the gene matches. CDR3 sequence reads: CASSLGLAGGLDTQYF. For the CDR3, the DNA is TGTGCCAGCAGCTTAGGGTTAGCGGGGGGGCTGGATACGCAGTATTTT.

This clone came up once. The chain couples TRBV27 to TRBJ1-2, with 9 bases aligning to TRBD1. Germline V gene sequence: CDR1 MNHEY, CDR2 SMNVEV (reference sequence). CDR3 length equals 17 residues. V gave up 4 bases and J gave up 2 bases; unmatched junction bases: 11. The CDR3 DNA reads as TGTGCCAGCAGTTCAACTACAGGGACAGGGATAAACTATGGCTACACCTTC. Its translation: CASSSTTGTGINYGYTF.

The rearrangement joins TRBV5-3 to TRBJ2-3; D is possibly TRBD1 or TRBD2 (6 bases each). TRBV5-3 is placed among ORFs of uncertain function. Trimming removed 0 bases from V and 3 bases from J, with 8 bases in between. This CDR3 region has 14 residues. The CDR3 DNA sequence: TGTGCCAGAAGCTTGGAGGGGGGAACAGATACGCAGTATTTT. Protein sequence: CARSLEGGTDTQYF.

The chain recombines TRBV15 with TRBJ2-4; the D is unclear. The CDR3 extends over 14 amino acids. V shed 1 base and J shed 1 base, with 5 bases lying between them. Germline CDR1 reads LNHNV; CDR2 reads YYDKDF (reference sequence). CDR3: CATSRGVAKNIQYF. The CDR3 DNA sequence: TGTGCCACCAGCAGAGGGGTGGCCAAAAACATTCAGTACTTC.

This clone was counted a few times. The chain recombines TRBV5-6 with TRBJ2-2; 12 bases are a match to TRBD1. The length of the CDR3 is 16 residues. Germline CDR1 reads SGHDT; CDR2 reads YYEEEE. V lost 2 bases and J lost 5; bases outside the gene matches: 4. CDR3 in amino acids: CASSFGTGGRTGELFF. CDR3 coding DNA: TGTGCCAGCAGCTTTGGGACAGGGGGCCGGACCGGGGAGCTGTTTTTT.

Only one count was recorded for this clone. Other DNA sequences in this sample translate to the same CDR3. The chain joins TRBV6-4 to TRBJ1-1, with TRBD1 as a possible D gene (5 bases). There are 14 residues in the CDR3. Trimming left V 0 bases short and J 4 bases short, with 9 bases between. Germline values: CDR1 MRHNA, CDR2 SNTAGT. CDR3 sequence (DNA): TGTGCCAGCAGTGACTCATCAAGGGGCACTGAAGCTTTCTTT. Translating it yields CASSDSSRGTEAFF.

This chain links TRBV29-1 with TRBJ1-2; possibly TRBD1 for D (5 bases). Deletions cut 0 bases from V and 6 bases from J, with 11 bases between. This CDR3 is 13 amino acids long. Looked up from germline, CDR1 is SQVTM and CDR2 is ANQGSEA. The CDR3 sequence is CSVEDQGGNGYTF. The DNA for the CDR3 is TGCAGCGTTGAAGACCAGGGTGGAAATGGCTACACCTTC.

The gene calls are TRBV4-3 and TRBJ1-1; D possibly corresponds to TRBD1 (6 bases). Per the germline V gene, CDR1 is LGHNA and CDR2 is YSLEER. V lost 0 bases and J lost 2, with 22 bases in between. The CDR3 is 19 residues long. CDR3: CASSQDSLGALGFNTEAFF. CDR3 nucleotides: TGCGCCAGCAGCCAAGATAGTTTGGGGGCCTTGGGGTTTAACACTGAAGCTTTCTTT.

CDR3 nucleotide sequence: TGTGCCAGCAGGGGGACAGGGACGAACACTGAAGCTTTCTTT. It specifies CASRGTGTNTEAFF. The chain joins TRBV6-5 to TRBJ1-1, with 9 bases fitting TRBD1. The CDR3 extends over 14 amino acids. From germline, CDR1 is MNHEY and CDR2 SVGAGI. With 6 bases clipped from V and 1 base from J, the junction kept 3 bases outside the gene matches.

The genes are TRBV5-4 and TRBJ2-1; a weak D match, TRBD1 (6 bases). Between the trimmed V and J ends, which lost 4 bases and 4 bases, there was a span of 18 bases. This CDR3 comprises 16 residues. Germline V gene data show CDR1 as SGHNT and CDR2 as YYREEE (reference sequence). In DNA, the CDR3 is TGTGCCAGCAGCAAGCCTCGGCAGGGGCTATACAATGAGCAGTTCTTC. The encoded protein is CASSKPRQGLYNEQFF.

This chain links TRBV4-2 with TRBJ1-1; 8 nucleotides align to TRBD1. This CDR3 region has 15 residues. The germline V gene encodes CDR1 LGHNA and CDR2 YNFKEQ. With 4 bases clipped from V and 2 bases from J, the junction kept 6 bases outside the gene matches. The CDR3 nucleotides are TGTGCCAGCAGCCCCCCGGACAGGGTTAACACTGAAGCTTTCTTT. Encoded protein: CASSPPDRVNTEAFF.

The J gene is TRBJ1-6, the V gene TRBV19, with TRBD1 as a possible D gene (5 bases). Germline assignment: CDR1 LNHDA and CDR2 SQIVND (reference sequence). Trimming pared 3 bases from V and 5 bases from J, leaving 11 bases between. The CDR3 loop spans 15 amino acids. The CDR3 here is CASSIETAHNSPLHF. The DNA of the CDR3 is TGTGCCAGTAGTATCGAGACAGCACATAATTCACCCCTCCACTTT.

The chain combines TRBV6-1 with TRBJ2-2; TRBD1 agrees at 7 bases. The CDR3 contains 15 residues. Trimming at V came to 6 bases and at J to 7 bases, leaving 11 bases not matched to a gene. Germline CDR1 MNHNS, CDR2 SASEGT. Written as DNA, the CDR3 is TGTGCCAGCAGGCGACAGGGTAGGATCGACGGGGAGCTGTTTTTT. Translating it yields CASRRQGRIDGELFF.

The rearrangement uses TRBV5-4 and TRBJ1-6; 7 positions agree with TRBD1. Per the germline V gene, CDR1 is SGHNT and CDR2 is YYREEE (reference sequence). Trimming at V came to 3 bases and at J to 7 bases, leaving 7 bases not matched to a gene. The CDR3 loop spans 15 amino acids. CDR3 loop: CASSSVTGANSPLHF. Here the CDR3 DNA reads TGTGCCAGCAGCTCCGTTACAGGGGCGAATTCACCCCTCCACTTT.

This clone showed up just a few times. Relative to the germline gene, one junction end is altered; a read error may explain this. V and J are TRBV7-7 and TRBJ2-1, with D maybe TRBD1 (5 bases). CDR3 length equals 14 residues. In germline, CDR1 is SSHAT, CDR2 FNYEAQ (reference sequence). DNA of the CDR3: TGTGCTAGCAGCCCAGGGCATACCAACAATGAGCAGTTCTTC. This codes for CASSPGHTNNEQFF.

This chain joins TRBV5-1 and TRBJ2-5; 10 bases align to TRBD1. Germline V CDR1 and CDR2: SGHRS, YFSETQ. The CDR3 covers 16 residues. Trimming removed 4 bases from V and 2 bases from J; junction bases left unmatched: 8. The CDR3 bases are TGCGCCAGCAGCCCCCGGACAGGGGGTTCACAAGAGACCCAGTACTTC. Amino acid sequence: CASSPRTGGSQETQYF.

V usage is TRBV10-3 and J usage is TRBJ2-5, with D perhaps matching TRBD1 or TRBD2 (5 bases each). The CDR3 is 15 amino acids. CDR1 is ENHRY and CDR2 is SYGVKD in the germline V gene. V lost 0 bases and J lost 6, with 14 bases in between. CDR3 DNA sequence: TGTGCCATCAGTGAGTCGACGGGACGTCTTCAGACCCAGTACTTC. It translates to CAISESTGRLQTQYF.

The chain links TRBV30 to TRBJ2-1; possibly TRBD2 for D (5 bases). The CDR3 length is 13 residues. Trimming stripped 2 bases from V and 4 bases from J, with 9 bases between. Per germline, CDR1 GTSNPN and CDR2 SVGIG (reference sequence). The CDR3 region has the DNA TGTGCCTGGAGTCCCAGGAGGTACAATGAGCAGTTCTTC. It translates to CAWSPRRYNEQFF.

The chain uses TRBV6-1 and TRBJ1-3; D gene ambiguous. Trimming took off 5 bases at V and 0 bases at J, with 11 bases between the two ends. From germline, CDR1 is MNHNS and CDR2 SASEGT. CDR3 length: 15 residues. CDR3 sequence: CASSMRSSSGNTIYF. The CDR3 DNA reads TGTGCCAGCAGTATGAGGTCGAGCTCTGGAAACACCATATATTTT.

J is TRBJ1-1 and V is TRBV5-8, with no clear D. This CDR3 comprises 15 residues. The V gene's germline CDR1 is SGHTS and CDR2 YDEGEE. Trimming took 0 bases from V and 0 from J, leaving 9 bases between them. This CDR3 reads CASSLESRLNTEAFF. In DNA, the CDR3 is TGTGCCAGCAGCTTGGAATCCAGGCTGAACACTGAAGCTTTCTTT. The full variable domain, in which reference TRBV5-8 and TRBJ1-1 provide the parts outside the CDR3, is EAGVTQSPTHLIKTRGQQATLRCSPISGHTSVYWYQQALGLGLQFLLWYDEGEERNRGNFPPRFSGRQFPNYSSELNVNALELEDSALYLCASSLESRLNTEAFFGQGTRLTVV.

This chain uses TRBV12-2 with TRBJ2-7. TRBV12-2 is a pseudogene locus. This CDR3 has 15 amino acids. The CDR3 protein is CASRLESQRALEQYF. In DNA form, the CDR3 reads TGTGCAAGTCGCTTAGAGTCCCAAAGGGCACTCGAGCAGTACTTC.

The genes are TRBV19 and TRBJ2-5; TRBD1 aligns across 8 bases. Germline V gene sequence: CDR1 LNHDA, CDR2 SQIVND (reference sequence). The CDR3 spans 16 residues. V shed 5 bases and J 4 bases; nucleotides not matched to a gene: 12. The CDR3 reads CASSLAGQGSSETQYF. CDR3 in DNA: TGTGCCAGTAGTTTAGCTGGACAGGGTTCATCAGAGACCCAGTACTTC.

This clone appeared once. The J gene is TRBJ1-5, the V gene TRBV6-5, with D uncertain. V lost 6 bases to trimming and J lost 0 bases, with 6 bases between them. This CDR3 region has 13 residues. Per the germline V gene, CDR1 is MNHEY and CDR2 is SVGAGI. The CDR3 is CASRIHSNQPQHF. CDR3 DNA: TGTGCCAGCAGGATCCATAGCAATCAGCCCCAGCATTTT.

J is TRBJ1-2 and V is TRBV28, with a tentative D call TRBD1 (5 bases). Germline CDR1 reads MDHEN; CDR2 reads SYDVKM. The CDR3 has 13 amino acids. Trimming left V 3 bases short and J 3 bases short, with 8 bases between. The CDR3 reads CASSFGGDYGYTF. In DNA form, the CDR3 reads TGTGCCAGCAGTTTTGGGGGTGACTATGGCTACACCTTC.

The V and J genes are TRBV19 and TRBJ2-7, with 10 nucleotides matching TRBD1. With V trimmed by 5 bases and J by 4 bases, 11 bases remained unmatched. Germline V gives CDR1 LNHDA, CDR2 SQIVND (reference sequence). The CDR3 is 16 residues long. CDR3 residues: CASSGHLGTGDYEQYF. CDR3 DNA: TGTGCCAGTAGTGGCCACCTCGGGACAGGGGATTACGAGCAGTACTTC.

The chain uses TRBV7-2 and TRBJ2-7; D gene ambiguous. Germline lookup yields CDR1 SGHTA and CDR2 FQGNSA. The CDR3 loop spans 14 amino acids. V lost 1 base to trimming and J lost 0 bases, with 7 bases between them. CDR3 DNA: TGTGCCAGCAGCTTAGTCAGGATCTCCTACGAGCAGTACTTC. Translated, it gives CASSLVRISYEQYF.

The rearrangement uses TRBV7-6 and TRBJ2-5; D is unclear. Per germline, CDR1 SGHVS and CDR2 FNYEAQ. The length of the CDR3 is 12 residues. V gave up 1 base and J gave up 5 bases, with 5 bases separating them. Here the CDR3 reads CASSLVGETQYF. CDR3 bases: TGTGCCAGCAGCTTAGTAGGGGAGACCCAGTACTTC.

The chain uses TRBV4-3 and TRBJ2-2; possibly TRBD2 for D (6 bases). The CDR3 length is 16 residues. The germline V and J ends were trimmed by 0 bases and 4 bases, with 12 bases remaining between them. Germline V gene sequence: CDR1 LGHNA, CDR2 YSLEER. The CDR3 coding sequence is TGCGCCAGCAGCCAAGATGGAGGGGTAGGCACCGGGGAGCTGTTTTTT. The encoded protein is CASSQDGGVGTGELFF.

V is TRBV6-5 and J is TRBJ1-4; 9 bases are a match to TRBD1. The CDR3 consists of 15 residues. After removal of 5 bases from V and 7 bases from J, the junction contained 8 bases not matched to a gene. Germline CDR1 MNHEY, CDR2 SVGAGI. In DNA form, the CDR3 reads TGTGCCAGCAGTCAACAGGGGGCTTATGGTGAAAAACTGTTTTTT. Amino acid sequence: CASSQQGAYGEKLFF.

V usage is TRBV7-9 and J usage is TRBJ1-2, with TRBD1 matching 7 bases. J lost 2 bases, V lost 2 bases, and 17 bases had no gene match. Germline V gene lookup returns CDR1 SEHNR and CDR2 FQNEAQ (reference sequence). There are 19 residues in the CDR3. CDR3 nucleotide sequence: TGTGCCAGCAGCTTACGGGAACCAGGACAGGTCCGGAACAACTATGGCTACACCTTC. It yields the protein CASSLREPGQVRNNYGYTF.